A selection of T cell receptor beta chains follows, all from one sample in a study of blood T cell repertoires in COVID-19. Sequenced by immunoSEQ multiplex PCR; TCRdb stores in-frame clones only, minus some. The repertoire holds about 130,000 clones, around nine tenths seen once, with 1% to 1.5% in the top ten. The sequenced material came from peripheral blood. The receptors come from a woman of 80 years or more with acute or convalescent COVID-19. Each CDR3 is given with its conserved first and last residue.

v_gene,CDR3aa
TRBV6-1,CASSEGTGGHYGYTF
TRBV28,CASSLDREYSYEQYF
TRBV18,CASSPQITSNTEAFF
TRBV7-2,CASSLKSEQFF
TRBV2,CASKQRGPGELFF
TRBV28,CASSLGGSGQPQHF
TRBV9,CASSVGPGAGYNEQFF
TRBV27,CASSPDRDNSPLHF
TRBV7-3,CASSSPPGDEQFF
TRBV5-6,CASSVGVEQYF
TRBV2,CASRFRAGGSTDTQYF
TRBV4-1,CASSATDPYEQYF
TRBV13,CASSRRTGGASGANVLTF
TRBV5-4,CASSLKAGGSYNEQFF
TRBV5-6,CASSLTGGLSNQPQHF
TRBV29-1,CSVRRGRDTEAFF
TRBV4-1,CASSQSLAGYQETQYF
TRBV11-2,CASSLDSGTLPLDTQYF
TRBV4-1,CASSQEPQGAGEQYF
TRBV6-6,CATLQATYYGYTF
TRBV3-1/TRBV3-2,CASGTSGATDTQYF
TRBV11-2,CASSSGTGGYEQYF
TRBV6-5,CASSPGGADTQYF
TRBV19,CASTLDSPMAKNIQYF
TRBV28,CASSLAGAGANVLTF
TRBV10-3,CAIKGQGYTEAFF
TRBV10-3,CAILSGENEQYF
TRBV3-1/TRBV3-2,CASSQENAGVGSPLHF
TRBV4-3,CASSQEAVNEKLFF
TRBV7-2,CASSLVGGKGAPLHF
TRBV28,CASSSPRVPSQHF
TRBV28,CASRTGGGEKLFF
TRBV19,CASNQFSGSYNEQFF
TRBV3-1/TRBV3-2,CASSPQGLAGATSGANVLTF
TRBV3-1/TRBV3-2,CASSFQGEQFF
TRBV2,CASSPGLAGRDEQFF
TRBV5-5,CASSPDRTSSYNSPLHF
TRBV19,CASSKGVNTEAFF
TRBV6-2/TRBV6-3,CASSQGRAGGDQYF
TRBV3-1/TRBV3-2,CASSQDRGFKETQYF
TRBV7-2,CASSTPSYEQYF
TRBV24-1,CATSPFDRGGTDTQYF
TRBV2,CASSERLDRYYEQYF